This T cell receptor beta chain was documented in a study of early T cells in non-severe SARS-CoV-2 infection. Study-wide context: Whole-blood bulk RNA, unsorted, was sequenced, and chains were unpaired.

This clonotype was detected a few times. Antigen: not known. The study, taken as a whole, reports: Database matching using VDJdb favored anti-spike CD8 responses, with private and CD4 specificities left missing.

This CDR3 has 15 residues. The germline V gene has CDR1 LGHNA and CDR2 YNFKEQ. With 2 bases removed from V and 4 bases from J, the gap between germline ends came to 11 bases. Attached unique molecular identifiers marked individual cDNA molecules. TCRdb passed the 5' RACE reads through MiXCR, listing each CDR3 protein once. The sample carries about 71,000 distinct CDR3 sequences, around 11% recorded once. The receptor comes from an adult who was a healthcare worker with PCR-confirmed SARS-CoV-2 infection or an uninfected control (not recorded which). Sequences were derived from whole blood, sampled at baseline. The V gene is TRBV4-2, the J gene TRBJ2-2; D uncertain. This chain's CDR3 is CASSQSSGPTGELFF. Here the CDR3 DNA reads TGTGCCAGCAGCCAAAGTTCAGGCCCCACCGGGGAGCTGTTTTTT.